The sequence of this T cell receptor beta chain was determined in a study of T cell changes during pregnancy in multiple sclerosis. TCRdb keeps only in-frame clones here, not all; method: immunoSEQ multiplex PCR. The table includes roughly 40,000 clones, 75% to 95% detected once. Only one count was recorded for this clone. The CDR3 spans 15 residues. Germline V lookup: CDR1 MNHEY, CDR2 SVGAGI. Trimming cost V 5 bases and J 8 bases; bases outside gene matches: 8. The chain recombines TRBV6-5 with TRBJ2-2, with TRBD1 matching 10 bases. The clonotype was recovered from a female donor in good health, enrolled as a control in a pregnancy study. The specimen comprised CD4+ T cells from peripheral blood mononuclear cells, sampled after pregnancy. The CDR3 loop reads CASSPTTGGIGELFF. The CDR3 coding sequence is TGTGCCAGCAGTCCGACGACAGGGGGCATAGGGGAGCTGTTTTTT.